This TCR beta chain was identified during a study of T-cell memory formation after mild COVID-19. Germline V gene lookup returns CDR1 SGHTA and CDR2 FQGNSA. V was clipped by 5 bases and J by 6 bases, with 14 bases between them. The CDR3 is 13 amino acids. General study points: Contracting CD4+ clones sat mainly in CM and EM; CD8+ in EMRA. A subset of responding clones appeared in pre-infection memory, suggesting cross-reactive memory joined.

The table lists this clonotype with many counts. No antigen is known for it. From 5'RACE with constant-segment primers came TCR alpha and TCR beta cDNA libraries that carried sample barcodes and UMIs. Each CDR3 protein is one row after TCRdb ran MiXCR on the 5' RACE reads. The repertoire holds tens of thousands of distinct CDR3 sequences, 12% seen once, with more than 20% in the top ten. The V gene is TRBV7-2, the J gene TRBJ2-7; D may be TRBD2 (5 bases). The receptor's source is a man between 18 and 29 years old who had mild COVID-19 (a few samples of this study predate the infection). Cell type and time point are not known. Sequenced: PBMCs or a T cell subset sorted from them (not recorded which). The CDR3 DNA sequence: TGTGCCAGCAGCCGGGATTTTAAGGGCGAGCAGTACGTC. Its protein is CASSRDFKGEQYV.